This TCR beta chain was identified in a study of metastatic and nonmetastatic thyroid tumors. In the study overall: Comparison of repertoires was carried out across blood and tumor or nodule tissue from malignant and benign thyroid patients.

Overall study results and limits: As reported, TCR beta diversity in blood and tumor was significantly higher in malignant thyroid tumors than in benign nodules.

Not a single patient had been given any form of treatment at any point before undergoing thyroid surgery. Regarding this clone: Its antigen is not identified.

Authors' data handling: The distant-metastasis classifier for papillary thyroid cancer was built from CDR3 differences across clinicopathological groups. Through MiXCR, TCRdb re-clonotyped the PCR reads. The V and J calls here are based on TCRdb, not the publication. The sample includes roughly 20,000 clones, over 15% of them seen just once. The specimen sequenced was blood. The TCR sequence derives from a male donor with papillary thyroid cancer or a benign thyroid nodule (not recorded which). Some clones in this sample may be carry-over from other donors' samples.

CDR3 protein: CASSPTGVWANVLTF. In nucleotides, the CDR3 is TGTGCCAGCAGTCCGACAGGGGTCTGGGCCAACGTCCTGACTTTC. The gene calls are TRBV11-3 and TRBJ2-6; TRBD1 agrees at 8 bases. Germline CDR1 reads SGHNT; CDR2 reads YENEEA. This CDR3 contains 15 residues. Trimming at V came to 6 bases and at J to 5 bases, leaving 6 bases not matched to a gene.